Below are 26 T cell receptor beta chains sequenced from a single sample in a study of blood T cell repertoires in COVID-19. Sequenced by immunoSEQ multiplex PCR; TCRdb stores in-frame clones only, minus some. Here the sample spans some 230,000 clones, roughly 80% being singletons. Sequencing was performed on peripheral blood. These receptors were obtained from a woman younger than 45 who had recovered from COVID-19.

The rearrangement joins TRBV7-9 to TRBJ2-3, with TRBD2 identical over 9 bases. The CDR3 runs to 16 residues. The V gene end was trimmed by 5 bases and the J gene end by 2 bases; junction bases not matched to a gene: 8. Germline CDR1 reads SEHNR; CDR2 reads FQNEAQ (reference sequence). CDR3 sequence: CASSPRAGGPTDTQYF. CDR3 DNA sequence: TGTGCCAGCAGCCCCAGGGCGGGAGGGCCCACAGATACGCAGTATTTT.

This clone came up a few times. This chain joins TRBV5-5 and TRBJ2-7, with 8 bases aligning to TRBD2. The CDR3 consists of 14 residues. The germline CDR1 and CDR2 sequences are SGHKS and YYEKEE (reference sequence). The V gene end was trimmed by 2 bases and the J gene end by 3 bases; junction bases not matched to a gene: 4. The CDR3 DNA reads as TGTGCCAGCAGCTTCCGGGAGGGTGGCTACGAGCAGTACTTC. This sequence encodes CASSFREGGYEQYF.

The J gene is TRBJ2-1, the V gene TRBV7-2; 12 nucleotides match TRBD2. V was clipped by 5 bases and J by 9 bases; unmatched bases: 11. CDR3 length equals 16 residues. From germline, CDR1 is SGHTA and CDR2 FQGNSA. The CDR3 DNA sequence: TGTGCCAGCAGCACACGGACTAGCGGGATTGATGGTGAGCAGTTCTTC. This sequence encodes CASSTRTSGIDGEQFF. Together with reference TRBV7-2 and TRBJ2-1, the CDR3 gives the full variable domain: GAGVSQSPSNKVTEKGKDVELRCDPISGHTALYWYRQSLGQGLEFLIYFQGNSAPDKSGLPSDRFSAERTGGSVSTLTIQRTQQEDSAVYLCASSTRTSGIDGEQFFGPGTRLTVL.

This rearrangement joins TRBV7-3 to TRBJ2-5, with D hard to call. The CDR3 is 15 amino acids. V lost 5 bases to trimming and J lost 1 base, with 14 bases between them. Germline V gene data show CDR1 as SGHTA and CDR2 as FQGTGA. This chain's CDR3 is CASSHFPAIQETQYF. Written as DNA, the CDR3 is TGTGCCAGCAGCCACTTTCCCGCCATCCAAGAGACCCAGTACTTC.

The rearrangement joins TRBV3-1 (or the pseudogene TRBV3-2) to TRBJ2-1; no clear D. CDR1 LGHDT and CDR2 YNNKEL come from the germline V gene (reference sequence). The ends were cut back, 4 bases at V and 7 bases at J, with 8 bases in the middle. The CDR3 spans 12 residues. The CDR3 nucleotides read TGTGCCAGCAGCCTGATAGAAAATGAGCAGTTCTTC. Translated: CASSLIENEQFF.

This chain joins TRBV13 and TRBJ2-2, with TRBD1 as a possible D gene (6 bases). Between the trimmed V and J ends, which lost 5 bases and 6 bases, there was a span of 19 bases. Germline V lookup: CDR1 PRHDT, CDR2 FYEKMQ (reference sequence). This CDR3 has 16 amino acids. In nucleotides, the CDR3 is TGTGCCAGCAGCCGAATTCCAGGGGATCGGGCCGGGGAGCTGTTTTTT. The encoded protein is CASSRIPGDRAGELFF.

J is TRBJ1-1 and V is TRBV9; possible D gene TRBD1, 5 bases. Deletions cut 2 bases from V and 5 bases from J, with 22 bases between. The CDR3 length is 17 residues. CDR1 and CDR2 from the germline V gene are SGDLS and YYNGEE. The CDR3 sequence: CASSVSSDPPGLTEAFF. The CDR3, as DNA: TGTGCCAGCAGCGTTTCTTCCGACCCGCCAGGGTTAACTGAAGCTTTCTTT.

The rearrangement joins TRBV9 to TRBJ2-7; 10 positions agree with TRBD2. The junction had 4 bases not matched to a gene; V was cut back by 0 bases and J by 10 bases. The CDR3 is 13 residues long. Per the germline V gene, CDR1 is SGDLS and CDR2 is YYNGEE. In DNA form, the CDR3 reads TGTGCCAGCAGCGTAGTTACTAGCGGGATACAGTACTTC. This sequence encodes CASSVVTSGIQYF.

V and J are TRBV3-1 (or the pseudogene TRBV3-2) and TRBJ1-1; TRBD1 matches 8 bases. Germline-derived CDR1 and CDR2 are LGHDT and YNNKEL (reference sequence). The CDR3 has 15 amino acids. With 2 bases clipped from V and 4 bases from J, the junction kept 6 bases outside the gene matches. CDR3 sequence reads: CASSQPGQGRTEAFF. The DNA of the CDR3 is TGTGCCAGCAGCCAACCAGGACAGGGACGCACTGAAGCTTTCTTT.

The chain is built from TRBV2 and TRBJ2-7; D is unresolved. The V and J ends lost 3 bases and 7 bases respectively, with 7 bases between them. CDR3 length: 11 residues. The germline V gene encodes CDR1 SNHLY and CDR2 FYNNEI. CDR3 DNA: TGTGCCAGCAGTGACTACTTAGAGCAGTACTTC. Translating it yields CASSDYLEQYF.

This chain joins TRBV19 and TRBJ2-5; the match to TRBD1 covers 9 bases. Trimming took 5 bases from V and 5 from J; bases not matched to a gene: 6. Germline V gene lookup returns CDR1 LNHDA and CDR2 SQIVND (reference sequence). This CDR3 region has 14 residues. The CDR3 reads CASSQTGGTETQYF. In DNA form, the CDR3 reads TGTGCCAGTAGTCAAACAGGGGGCACTGAGACCCAGTACTTC.

In DNA form, the CDR3 reads TGTGCCAGCAGCCCCGGGACAGTCAGCTCCTACGAGCAGTACTTC. As protein: CASSPGTVSSYEQYF. J is TRBJ2-7 and V is TRBV9; 7 bases are shared with TRBD1. The germline V gene has CDR1 SGDLS and CDR2 YYNGEE. The CDR3 runs 15 residues. The V gene end was trimmed by 4 bases and the J gene end by 0 bases; junction bases not matched to a gene: 7.

The chain uses TRBV29-1 and TRBJ2-5; a possible D gene is TRBD2 (6 bases). CDR3 length equals 11 residues. The V gene lost 6 bases and the J gene lost 5 bases, with 10 bases spanning the gap. Germline V gene data show CDR1 as SQVTM and CDR2 as ANQGSEA. CDR3: CSVTEGETQYF. CDR3 sequence (DNA): TGCAGCGTGACGGAGGGGGAGACCCAGTACTTC.

The chain combines TRBV12-3 or TRBV12-4 with TRBJ1-1; possibly TRBD1 for D (5 bases). V lost 5 bases, J lost 1 base, and 5 bases lay in between. This CDR3 region has 12 residues. The CDR3 reads CASSGANTEAFF. The CDR3 nucleotides are TGTGCCAGCAGTGGGGCGAACACTGAAGCTTTCTTT.

A single count supports this clone. The chain has TRBV3-1 (or the pseudogene TRBV3-2) and TRBJ2-1, with TRBD2 as a possible D gene (6 bases). CDR1 and CDR2 from the germline V gene are LGHDT and YNNKEL (reference sequence). The CDR3 runs 15 residues. The V end was cut by 0 bases, the J end by 3 bases, with 9 bases between. DNA for the CDR3: TGTGCCAGCAGCCAAGACGGGAGTGTCTACAATGAGCAGTTCTTC. Encoded protein: CASSQDGSVYNEQFF.

The chain recombines TRBV7-3 with TRBJ2-1, with D perhaps TRBD2 (5 bases). This CDR3 comprises 16 residues. Per the germline V gene, CDR1 is SGHTA and CDR2 is FQGTGA. The V gene lost 5 bases and the J gene lost 6 bases, with 20 bases spanning the gap. DNA of the CDR3: TGTGCCAGCAGCCCCTTTAGCCGGAGGATCGGCAATGAGCAGTTCTTC. This gives the protein CASSPFSRRIGNEQFF.

The J gene is TRBJ2-7, the V gene TRBV5-1, with D perhaps matching TRBD1 (6 bases). Deletions cut 0 bases from V and 3 bases from J, with 13 bases between. From germline, CDR1 is SGHRS and CDR2 YFSETQ. This CDR3 is built from 15 residues. As DNA, the CDR3 is TGCGCCAGCAGCTTGGGGGACACTTTCCTCTACGAGCAGTACTTC. It is translated as CASSLGDTFLYEQYF.

The chain combines TRBV2 with TRBJ2-7, with 8 bases aligning to TRBD2. Per the germline V gene, CDR1 is SNHLY and CDR2 is FYNNEI. The CDR3 runs 16 residues. V lost 6 bases to trimming and J lost 0 bases; unmatched junction nucleotides: 10. Here the CDR3 reads CASSDRTSSNSYEQYF. CDR3 DNA sequence: TGTGCCAGCAGCGACCGGACTAGCTCTAACTCCTACGAGCAGTACTTC.

J is TRBJ2-5 and V is TRBV7-2; possibly TRBD2 for D (5 bases). The CDR3 extends over 14 amino acids. V dropped 1 base and J dropped 5 bases, with 11 bases sitting between them. CDR1 and CDR2 (germline): SGHTA, FQGNSA. The CDR3 region has the DNA TGTGCCAGCAGCTTAGGCGGGCTCCGGGAGACCCAGTACTTC. Its translation is CASSLGGLRETQYF.

This clone was counted between two and nine times. J is TRBJ2-7 and V is TRBV5-4; 12 bases align to TRBD1. J gave up 0 bases and V 3 bases, and 7 bases lay outside the gene matches. CDR1 SGHNT and CDR2 YYREEE come from the germline V gene (reference sequence). The CDR3 is made up of 17 amino acids. CDR3 in amino acids: CASSSRDRGPYSYEQYF. DNA for the CDR3: TGTGCCAGCAGCTCCCGGGACAGGGGGCCCTACTCCTACGAGCAGTACTTC.

This chain uses TRBV19 with TRBJ2-1, with a weak D call TRBD2 (6 bases). Trimming took off 6 bases at V and 9 bases at J, with 12 bases between the two ends. The CDR3 sequence is 12 residues long. Germline V gives CDR1 LNHDA, CDR2 SQIVND (reference sequence). CDR3 sequence: CASRTSGPEQFF. Here the CDR3 DNA reads TGTGCCAGTAGGACTAGTGGACCTGAGCAGTTCTTC. Full variable domain (rest looked up from reference TRBV19 and TRBJ2-1): DGGITQSPKYLFRKEGQNVTLSCEQNLNHDAMYWYRQDPGQGLRLIYYSQIVNDFQKGDIAEGYSVSREKKESFPLTVTSAQKNPTAFYLCASRTSGPEQFFGPGTRLTVL.

V and J are TRBV9 and TRBJ2-1; 7 bases map to TRBD2. Per the germline V gene, CDR1 is SGDLS and CDR2 is YYNGEE. V shed 3 bases, J shed 6 bases, and the junction held 9 bases outside the gene matches. The CDR3 contains 15 residues. The CDR3 nucleotides are TGTGCCAGCAGCGGAGAGCGGGAATCACGCAATGAGCAGTTCTTC. Its translation: CASSGERESRNEQFF.

This chain joins TRBV6-5 and TRBJ2-5; TRBD2 matches at 7 bases. This CDR3 comprises 15 residues. The germline CDR1 and CDR2 sequences are MNHEY and SVGAGI. Trimming at V came to 7 bases and at J to 4 bases, leaving 12 bases not matched to a gene. The CDR3 spells CASTPGSGISETQYF. The CDR3 nucleotides read TGTGCCAGCACCCCGGGCAGCGGGATTTCAGAGACCCAGTACTTC.

The gene calls are TRBV29-1 and TRBJ2-5, with a tentative D call TRBD1 (5 bases). The CDR3 is 11 amino acids. Germline V lookup: CDR1 SQVTM, CDR2 ANQGSEA. The CDR3 region has the DNA TGCAGTGTTACAGGTTTGGAGACCCAGTACTTC. Amino acid sequence: CSVTGLETQYF. The full variable domain, its missing parts supplied by reference TRBV29-1 and TRBJ2-5, is SAVISQKPSRDICQRGTSLTIQCQVDSQVTMMFWYRQQPGQSLTLIATANQGSEATYESGFVIDKFPISRPNLTFSTLTVSNMSPEDSSIYLCSVTGLETQYFGPGTRLLVL.

The rearrangement joins TRBV7-3 to TRBJ2-2; unclear D gene. The CDR3 spans 15 residues. The ends were cut back, 2 bases at V and 2 bases at J, with 9 bases in the middle. CDR1 SGHTA and CDR2 FQGTGA come from the germline V gene. As DNA, the CDR3 is TGTGCCAGCAGCTTACATACTACTAACACCGGGGAGCTGTTTTTT. Translating it yields CASSLHTTNTGELFF.

The rearrangement joins TRBV5-1 to TRBJ2-7; 8 bases agree with TRBD1. V gave up 0 bases and J gave up 2 bases; unmatched junction bases: 4. In germline, CDR1 is SGHRS, CDR2 YFSETQ. CDR3 length: 15 residues. The CDR3 nucleotides are TGCGCCAGCAGCTTGGGGACAGGGCATCCCTACGAGCAGTACTTC. Residues: CASSLGTGHPYEQYF.